The rows below give T cell receptor beta chains drawn from one sample of a study of blood T cell repertoires in COVID-19. Sequencing used immunoSEQ multiplex PCR; TCRdb keeps in-frame clones, though not all of them. There are 120,000 to 150,000 clones in the sample; 82% occur only once, and approximately 16% lies in the top ten. Sequenced material: peripheral blood. The receptors come from a human donor with acute or convalescent COVID-19. The donor label of this sample is uncertain. CDR3s leave out the opening cysteine and the closing phenylalanine or tryptophan. Expanded clones are given a class, and other clones once, few, many or no size at all.

j_gene: TRBJ1-1
abundance: once
v_gene: TRBV6-1
CDR3aa: ASSERTVPEAF

j_gene: TRBJ2-5
abundance: .
v_gene: TRBV5-1
CDR3aa: ASSKIPGLANYVTQY

j_gene: TRBJ1-1
abundance: .
v_gene: TRBV5-1
CDR3aa: ASSFSQTSQEAF

j_gene: TRBJ1-6
abundance: .
v_gene: TRBV7-2
CDR3aa: ASSSGTGFSPLH

j_gene: TRBJ1-2
abundance: .
v_gene: TRBV5-1
CDR3aa: ASSLDRAIYGYT

j_gene: TRBJ2-7
abundance: .
v_gene: TRBV6-1
CDR3aa: ASSENTSGGYEQY

j_gene: TRBJ2-5
abundance: .
v_gene: TRBV19
CDR3aa: ASTARGFQETQY

j_gene: TRBJ2-7
abundance: .
v_gene: TRBV4-1
CDR3aa: ASSRISDSPYEQY

j_gene: TRBJ1-2
abundance: .
v_gene: TRBV19
CDR3aa: ASSYGTGKGGYT

j_gene: TRBJ1-6
abundance: .
v_gene: TRBV14
CDR3aa: ASSQDRGLNSPLH

j_gene: TRBJ1-2
abundance: .
v_gene: TRBV24-1
CDR3aa: ATSDFRTRNYGYT

j_gene: TRBJ2-7
abundance: few
v_gene: TRBV20-1
CDR3aa: SAGAGTEQY

j_gene: TRBJ1-2
abundance: .
v_gene: TRBV30
CDR3aa: AWSPRTGNGYT

j_gene: TRBJ2-5
abundance: once
v_gene: TRBV2
CDR3aa: ASSESSRQETQY

j_gene: TRBJ1-3
abundance: .
v_gene: TRBV5-8
CDR3aa: ASSSWGQVASYSGNTIY

j_gene: TRBJ1-1
abundance: .
v_gene: TRBV4-2
CDR3aa: ASSQDSAGNAF

j_gene: TRBJ2-5
abundance: .
v_gene: TRBV6-5
CDR3aa: ASRLAGGHETQY

j_gene: TRBJ2-1
abundance: .
v_gene: TRBV5-1
CDR3aa: ASSSDTSGGASEQF

j_gene: TRBJ2-5
abundance: .
v_gene: TRBV5-6
CDR3aa: ASSLTGAEETQY

j_gene: TRBJ2-2
abundance: .
v_gene: TRBV4-2
CDR3aa: ASSQVRGANTGELF

j_gene: TRBJ1-3
abundance: .
v_gene: TRBV12-3/TRBV12-4
CDR3aa: ASSLRDTIY

j_gene: TRBJ1-6
abundance: .
v_gene: TRBV19
CDR3aa: ASSIGQGGGSPLH

j_gene: TRBJ1-2
abundance: .
v_gene: TRBV5-6
CDR3aa: ASSSGQGAYGYT

j_gene: TRBJ1-2
abundance: .
v_gene: TRBV6-5
CDR3aa: ASSFTGSDGYT

j_gene: TRBJ1-1
abundance: .
v_gene: TRBV10-3
CDR3aa: AISGTGGVTEAF

j_gene: TRBJ2-7
abundance: .
v_gene: TRBV5-1
CDR3aa: ASFNPGTGTYEQY

j_gene: TRBJ1-2
abundance: .
v_gene: TRBV7-8
CDR3aa: ASSARQGAEGYT

j_gene: TRBJ1-5
abundance: .
v_gene: TRBV19
CDR3aa: ASSIGGSNQPQH

j_gene: TRBJ1-1
abundance: .
v_gene: TRBV27
CDR3aa: ASRPGWDSLMNTEAF

j_gene: TRBJ1-2
abundance: .
v_gene: TRBV4-2
CDR3aa: ASSQDRGSIYGYT

j_gene: TRBJ2-7
abundance: .
v_gene: TRBV6-5
CDR3aa: ASDIQGSSYEQY

j_gene: TRBJ1-2
abundance: .
v_gene: TRBV11-2
CDR3aa: ASSSQGLDYGYT